This T cell receptor beta chain was recorded in a study of neurological immune-mediated disorders. TCRdb re-analysed the 5' RACE reads in MiXCR, keeping a single row per CDR3 protein. In the table there are roughly 30,000 distinct CDR3 sequences, around 10% of which are singletons. This clonotype appeared many times. Trimming left V 0 bases short and J 7 bases short, with 16 bases between. The CDR3 totals 15 residues. Germline V gene sequence: CDR1 MGHRA, CDR2 YSYEKL. The sequenced material came from PBMCs. This clonotype was sampled from a woman aged 60 to 75 in good health. The chain employs TRBV4-1 and TRBJ2-7; TRBD1 or TRBD2 may be the D gene (5 bases each). CDR3 bases: TGCGCCAGCAGCCAAGATAGGGGCCAAAGGAGGGAGCAGTACTTC. It codes for CASSQDRGQRREQYF.